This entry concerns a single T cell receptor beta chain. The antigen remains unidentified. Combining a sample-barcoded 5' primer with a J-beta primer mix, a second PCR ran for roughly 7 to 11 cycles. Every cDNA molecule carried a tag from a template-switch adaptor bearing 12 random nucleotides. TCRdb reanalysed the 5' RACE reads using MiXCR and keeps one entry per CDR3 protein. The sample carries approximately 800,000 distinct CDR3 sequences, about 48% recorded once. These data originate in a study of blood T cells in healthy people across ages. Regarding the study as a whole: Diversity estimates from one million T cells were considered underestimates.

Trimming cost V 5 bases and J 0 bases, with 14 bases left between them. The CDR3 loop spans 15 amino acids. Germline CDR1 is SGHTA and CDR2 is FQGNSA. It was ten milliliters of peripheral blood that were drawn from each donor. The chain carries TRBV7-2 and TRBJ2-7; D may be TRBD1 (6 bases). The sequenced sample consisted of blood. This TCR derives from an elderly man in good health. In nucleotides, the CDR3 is TGTGCCAGCAGCGCTCAGACAGGTCTCTCCTACGAGCAGTACTTC. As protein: CASSAQTGLSYEQYF. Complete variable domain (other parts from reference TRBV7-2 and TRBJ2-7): GAGVSQSPSNKVTEKGKDVELRCDPISGHTALYWYRQSLGQGLEFLIYFQGNSAPDKSGLPSDRFSAERTGGSVSTLTIQRTQQEDSAVYLCASSAQTGLSYEQYFGPGTRLTVT.